A single sample is the source of the 9 T cell receptor beta chains below, sequenced in a study of shared clonotypes between healthy human individuals. Profiling relied on immunoSEQ multiplex PCR, and the TCRdb table lists in-frame clones only, not all of them. The sample shows about 2.1 million clones, just over 90% of them seen only once. Positive CCR7 selection of CD45RO-negative cells yielded the naive CD8 cells, and terminally differentiated effector memory CD45RA+ cells were excluded. Sequencing input: naive CD8+ T cells from PBMCs. Source of these receptors: a man between 18 and 29 years old in good health. Some clones in this sample may be carry-over from other donors' samples.

This sequence joins TRBV27 and TRBJ2-2, with D perhaps given as TRBD1 or TRBD2 (5 bases each). V was clipped by 5 bases and J by 2 bases, with 15 bases between them. CDR3 length: 16 amino acids. CDR1 and CDR2 from the germline V gene are MNHEY and SMNVEV (reference sequence). CDR3: CASSQGPKPNTGELFF. The CDR3 DNA reads TGTGCCAGCAGTCAGGGACCGAAACCAAACACCGGGGAGCTGTTTTTT.

The rearrangement joins TRBV7-2 to TRBJ1-3; possibly TRBD1 for D (5 bases). This CDR3 spans 16 amino acids. Germline V gene data show CDR1 as SGHTA and CDR2 as FQGNSA. The V end lost 3 bases, the J end lost 0 bases, and 12 bases lay between the germline ends. CDR3 amino acids: CASSLRGRYSGNTIYF. The CDR3 bases are TGTGCCAGCAGCTTGCGGGGACGGTACTCTGGAAACACCATATATTTT. Using reference TRBV7-2 and TRBJ1-3 for the parts outside the CDR3, the full variable domain is GAGVSQSPSNKVTEKGKDVELRCDPISGHTALYWYRQSLGQGLEFLIYFQGNSAPDKSGLPSDRFSAERTGGSVSTLTIQRTQQEDSAVYLCASSLRGRYSGNTIYFGEGSWLTVV.

This chain's CDR3 is CASSQPQRYNEQFF. In nucleotides, the CDR3 is TGCGCCAGCAGCCAACCCCAGCGATACAATGAGCAGTTCTTC. The V call is TRBV4-1, the J call TRBJ2-1; D unresolved. This CDR3 contains 14 residues. Trimming cost V 2 bases and J 4 bases, with 9 bases left between them. CDR1 MGHRA and CDR2 YSYEKL come from the germline V gene.

The gene calls are TRBV4-3 and TRBJ2-1; possibly TRBD1 for D (6 bases). Germline assignment: CDR1 LGHNA and CDR2 YSLEER. Trimming pared 2 bases from V and 8 bases from J, leaving 25 bases between. The CDR3 totals 18 residues. The CDR3 DNA is TGCGCCAGCAGCCAACCGACCCAGGGGTCGATTACGCGGGATGAGCAGTTCTTC. It is translated as CASSQPTQGSITRDEQFF.

About this clone itself: Distinct nucleotide sequences in the sample also encode this CDR3. This sequence joins TRBV11-2 and TRBJ2-5; TRBD1 matches 7 bases. This CDR3 has 15 residues. Germline V lookup: CDR1 SGHAT, CDR2 FQNNGV. Germline trimming cut 1 base from V and 2 bases from J; bases unmatched to any gene: 4. The CDR3 nucleotides are TGTGCCAGCAGCTTAGTGACAGGGTATCAAGAGACCCAGTACTTC. This encodes CASSLVTGYQETQYF.

The chain combines TRBV7-9 with TRBJ2-3; the D is unclear. The germline gives CDR1 SEHNR, CDR2 FQNEAQ (reference sequence). V was clipped by 1 base and J by 5 bases, with 10 bases between them. The CDR3 spans 14 residues. CDR3 loop: CASSLGGVLDTQYF. CDR3 sequence (DNA): TGTGCCAGCAGCTTAGGCGGAGTCTTAGATACGCAGTATTTT.

This sequence joins TRBV5-1 and TRBJ2-3, with 9 bases lining up with TRBD1. Germline CDR1 reads SGHRS; CDR2 reads YFSETQ. With V trimmed by 3 bases and J by 2 bases, 7 bases remained unmatched. The CDR3 runs to 16 residues. Here the CDR3 DNA reads TGCGCCAGCAGCTCCCAGGGACAGGGACCCACAGATACGCAGTATTTT. The encoded protein is CASSSQGQGPTDTQYF.

The genes are TRBV6-1 and TRBJ1-4; possibly TRBD1 for D (5 bases). This CDR3 has 15 residues. Per the germline V gene, CDR1 is MNHNS and CDR2 is SASEGT. Trimming took 6 bases from V and 8 from J, leaving 19 bases between them. The CDR3 region is CASSGTLGVREKLFF. CDR3 DNA sequence: TGTGCCAGCAGCGGCACCCTGGGGGTTAGGGAAAAACTGTTTTTT.

V gene TRBV7-8 combines with J gene TRBJ2-1; D is uncertain. The CDR3 totals 16 residues. CDR1 and CDR2 (germline): SGHVS, FQNEAQ. Trimming took 1 base from V and 1 from J, leaving 11 bases between them. In DNA form, the CDR3 reads TGTGCCAGCAGCTTAGATGGAAGGAGTTCCTACAATGAGCAGTTCTTC. It encodes CASSLDGRSSYNEQFF.